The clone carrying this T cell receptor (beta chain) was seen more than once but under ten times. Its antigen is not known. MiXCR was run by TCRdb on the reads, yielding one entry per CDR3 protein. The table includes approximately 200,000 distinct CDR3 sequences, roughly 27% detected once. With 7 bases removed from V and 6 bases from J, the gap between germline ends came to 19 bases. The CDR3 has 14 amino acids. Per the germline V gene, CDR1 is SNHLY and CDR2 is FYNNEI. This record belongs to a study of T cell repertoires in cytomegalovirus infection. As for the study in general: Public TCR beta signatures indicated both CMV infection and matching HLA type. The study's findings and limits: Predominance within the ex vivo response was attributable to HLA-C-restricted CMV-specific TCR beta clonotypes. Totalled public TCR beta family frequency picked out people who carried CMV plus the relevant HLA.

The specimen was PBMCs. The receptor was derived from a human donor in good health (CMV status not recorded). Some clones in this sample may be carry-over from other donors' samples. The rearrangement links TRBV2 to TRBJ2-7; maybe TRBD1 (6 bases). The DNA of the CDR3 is TGTGCCAGCACCCTGGACACACAAGGGGGCGAGCAGTACTTC. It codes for CASTLDTQGGEQYF.